This TCR beta chain was recovered during a study of blood T cell repertoires in COVID-19 (TCRdb year 2020). Regarding the study in general: Samples covering the acute and convalescent phases of COVID-19 were provided by collaborators in the United States, Italy and Spain. The material from the prospective study consisted of cDNA or gDNA derived from T cells, B-cell-depleted T cells, or PBMCs. The dataset comprised deeply sampled blood TCRbeta repertoires from subjects exposed to, actively infected with, or recovered from COVID-19. A freely available public database, intended as a resource for researchers studying the immune response to SARS-CoV-2, is where the repertoires were released. The samples were drawn from two sources: the first 160 participants of the ongoing ImmuneRACE study, and 1,254 subjects contributed by 6 global collaborators. Nearly every sample came with metadata listing a de-identified subject ID, COVID-19 status, age in years and sex. Where HLA class I and class II types were available, the types were taken from metadata supplied by the sample provider, not from assay-based typing. The paper as a whole reports these results and caveats: How much clinical and demographic metadata was included differed by source and by participant, and the metadata was provided uncurated.

Remarks on this clone: Its antigen is currently not known. No much larger clone is present one base from it, and per-base qualities are unavailable.

After removal of 0 bases from V and 5 bases from J, the junction retains 2 bases not matched to a gene. CDR1 SGHVS and CDR2 FNYEAQ are derived from the germline V gene. From the cysteine up to the phenylalanine, the CDR3 has a length of 14 residues. The only DNA kept is the CDR3, 42 bases in frame from the first base. Each collaborating institution followed its own protocols to collect whole blood in K2EDTA tubes. Collaborator samples were shipped for TCRbeta analysis as frozen whole blood, isolated PBMCs, or DNA extracted from either sample type. TCRbeta CDR3 regions were amplified from genomic DNA by means of the immunoSEQ Assay, a bias-controlled multiplex PCR. For the original study's pipeline: The number of nucleated cells in each sample was estimated from the amplification of reference gene primers within the assay. To quantify the absolute abundance of each unique TCRbeta CDR3 rearrangement, sequence reads were collapsed and filtered. For each sample, productive Simpson clonality was calculated as the square root of Simpson's diversity index across productive rearrangements. TCRdb re-hosts the immuneACCESS table, in-frame sequences only. Its copies lack some clones; in the studies checked, an unresolved V gene accounts for under half of them, and the cause for the rest is not known. That table is the source of V, J and clone size, and D and trimming were worked out from the DNA. This sample has approximately 130,000 clones in its table, and roughly 86% of those were observed once. Jointly, the top ten make up around 13% of the sample.

The origin of this receptor is a human donor in a cohort sampled during active COVID-19. Sequencing input: peripheral blood. This chain joins TRBV7-6 to TRBJ1-1, with TRBD1 identical over 8 junction bases. The DNA sequence is as follows: TGTGCCAGCAGCTTAGCTCAGGGGGCAACTGAAGCTTTCTTT. Translation gives CASSLAQGATEAFF.